The clone carrying this T cell receptor (beta chain) was detected only once. Its antigen is still unknown. Vbeta (60) and Jbeta (13) primers were used in the PCR. TCRdb keeps only in-frame clones here, not all; method: immunoSEQ multiplex PCR. The sample lists about 120,000 clones; 65% to 85% were seen once. The CDR3 has 16 amino acids. V lost 5 bases and J lost 4; bases outside the gene matches: 14. Germline CDR1 and CDR2: MDHEN and SYDVKM. This sample stems from a study of cytomegalovirus exposure and HLA in healthy donors. Study-wide points: Other equally common chains were less clonally expanded than HLA-associated TCR beta chains, a later analysis showed. Several of the most significant clusters were apparently associated with common viral pathogens in a later analysis. A missense DCLRE1C variant was associated with V- and J-gene trimming of TCR beta chains in a later analysis, and an independent cohort replicated the association.

The sequence was obtained from a woman between 40 and 55 years old in good health and CMV-seropositive. The sequenced sample consisted of PBMCs. This chain joins TRBV28 and TRBJ2-7; 7 positions agree with TRBD1. CDR3 sequence reads: CASSGPYRGLWYEQYF. CDR3 nucleotide sequence: TGTGCCAGCAGTGGCCCCTACAGGGGTCTGTGGTACGAGCAGTACTTC.